This is a list of T cell receptor beta chains from one sample in a study of T-cell memory formation after mild COVID-19. Via MiXCR, TCRdb re-called the 5' RACE reads, giving one row per CDR3 protein. Seen here are fewer than 650,000 distinct CDR3 sequences, less than 25% observed once, and the top ten hold under 8.5%. Sequencing was performed on PBMCs or a T cell subset sorted from them (not recorded which). Receptors were obtained from an adult woman who had mild COVID-19 (a few samples of this study predate the infection). Cell type and time point are not known. Both conserved end residues are part of each CDR3. A D gene is named only where the DNA matches it firmly.

v_call	j_call	d_call	cdr3_aa
TRBV7-9	TRBJ2-7	TRBD2	CASSSGGTLMTYEQYF
TRBV5-1	TRBJ2-1	TRBD2	CASRLVPLAGSNEQFF
TRBV7-9	TRBJ1-4	TRBD1	CASSSGQGTNEKLFF
TRBV5-1	TRBJ1-4	TRBD1	CASSPNRQGSEKLFF
TRBV29-1	TRBJ1-1	.	CSVAGRSNTEAFF
TRBV12-3/TRBV12-4	TRBJ2-2	.	CASRHGTNTGELFF
TRBV6-2/TRBV6-3	TRBJ2-2	TRBD2	CASTRLAANTGELFF
TRBV2	TRBJ2-1	TRBD2	CASSALAGGSQVQFF
TRBV18	TRBJ2-3	.	CASSPAGKADTQYF
TRBV4-1	TRBJ1-1	TRBD1	CASSYRGDTEAFF
TRBV7-8	TRBJ1-5	.	CASSLAGWSNQPQHF
TRBV5-1	TRBJ1-1	.	CASSLEGTNTEAFF
TRBV3-1	TRBJ1-1	.	CASSQGQGNTEAFF
TRBV2	TRBJ2-1	TRBD2	CASSEYSGRAGQFF
TRBV5-1	TRBJ2-1	TRBD2	CASSSGLAGEAFYSNEQFF
TRBV29-1	TRBJ2-2	.	CSVEDHTAGWGTGELFF
TRBV12-3/TRBV12-4	TRBJ2-3	.	CASSLPRDTQYF
TRBV13	TRBJ2-5	TRBD1	CASSSRTGVGETQYF
TRBV15	TRBJ2-3	TRBD1	CATSRGQGGTDTQYF
TRBV18	TRBJ2-2	.	CASSQGHANTGELFF
TRBV18	TRBJ2-3	.	CASSPPLGITDTQYF
TRBV27	TRBJ1-4	.	CASSRLAGTVNEKLIF
TRBV6-5	TRBJ1-5	.	CASSYSFDQPQHF
TRBV12-3/TRBV12-4	TRBJ2-1	.	CASSGPGSYNEQFF
TRBV11-2	TRBJ2-1	TRBD1	CASSFTQGADEQFF
TRBV20-1	TRBJ2-7	TRBD2	CSASGAGAFSYEQYF
TRBV24-1	TRBJ2-7	TRBD1	CATSRGNRGEEQYF
TRBV9	TRBJ1-1	.	CASSVDQGHRAFF